This is a list of T cell receptor beta chains from one sample in a study of T cells after yellow fever vaccination. In TCRdb, the 5' RACE reads were re-called with MiXCR into one record per CDR3 protein. The sample lists roughly 500,000 distinct CDR3 sequences, 15% to 20% occurring once. The material was PBMCs, obtained 15 days after the yellow fever booster vaccination. The receptors here all came from a young man who received the YFV17D yellow fever vaccine. The CDR3 runs from the conserved cysteine through the conserved F or W. A D gene is named only where the DNA matches it firmly. Not every row has a clone size; where given, it reads once, few, many or a size class.

cdr3_nt cdr3_aa v_call clone_size d_call j_call
TGTGCCAGCAGATCGGGACAGGGTGAATACAATGAGCAGTTCTTC CASRSGQGEYNEQFF TRBV5-5 . TRBD1 TRBJ2-1
TGTGCCTGGAGTCCAGGAACCAACACAGATACGCAGTATTTT CAWSPGTNTDTQYF TRBV30 few . TRBJ2-3
TGCGCCAGCAGCGCCTCCCTATCCTACGAGCAGTACTTC CASSASLSYEQYF TRBV5-1 few . TRBJ2-7
TGTGCCAGCAGCTGGGGACAGGGCACAGATACGCAGTATTTT CASSWGQGTDTQYF TRBV7-9 many TRBD1 TRBJ2-3
TGTGCCACCAGCACGGGACCTTACGAGCAGTACTTC CATSTGPYEQYF TRBV24-1 . . TRBJ2-7
TGTGCCATCAGTGAGAAACCATCCTACGAGCAGTACTTC CAISEKPSYEQYF TRBV10-3 . . TRBJ2-7
TGCGCCAGCAGCTTAAGTGCTAGCTACTACGAGCAGTACTTC CASSLSASYYEQYF TRBV5-1 few . TRBJ2-7
TGTGCCAGCAGCCAAGTTCTGTGGGGTAGCGGGATGCCCAATGAGCAGTTCTTC CASSQVLWGSGMPNEQFF TRBV4-2 . TRBD2 TRBJ2-1
TGTGCCAGCTCACCACTAGCGGGAAAGGGGAATGAGCAGTTCTTC CASSPLAGKGNEQFF TRBV18 . TRBD2 TRBJ2-1
TGCAGTGCTACCCAGGGTTCTTTTGGGGAGCTGTTTTTT CSATQGSFGELFF TRBV20-1 . . TRBJ2-2
TGTGCCAGCAGTTACCGGAGCAATCAGCCCCAGCATTTT CASSYRSNQPQHF TRBV6-2/TRBV6-3 . . TRBJ1-5
TGTGCCAGCAGCTCTGTAGGGTCCTCGGAGTTCTTC CASSSVGSSEFF TRBV11-2 few . TRBJ2-1
TGCAGTGCTAGCACCCATGACAGCGGGTCCTATGGCTACACCTTC CSASTHDSGSYGYTF TRBV20-1 . . TRBJ1-2
TGTGCCAGTAGACCTAGGACAGGGGGCGCAGATACGCAGTATTTT CASRPRTGGADTQYF TRBV19 few TRBD1 TRBJ2-3
TGTGCCAGCAGCTTAGCGGGAGGGCGCGGCACAGATACGCAGTATTTT CASSLAGGRGTDTQYF TRBV7-2 many TRBD2 TRBJ2-3
TGTGCCAGCAGCAGCCCCAGGGTGCCTAGCGGGACAACTGGGGCCAACGTCCTGACTTTC CASSSPRVPSGTTGANVLTF TRBV3-1 . TRBD2 TRBJ2-6
TGTGCCAGCAGCTTAATGATCTCTGGGGCCAACGTCCTGACTTTC CASSLMISGANVLTF TRBV7-2 few . TRBJ2-6
TGCAGCGTTGCCCTCCACAGCTCTGGAAACACCATATATTTT CSVALHSSGNTIYF TRBV29-1 once . TRBJ1-3
TGTGCCAGCAGTTGGGGTAGGGGTAGTCAGCCCCAGCATTTT CASSWGRGSQPQHF TRBV28 few . TRBJ1-5
TGTGCCAGTAAAACTCCTAGCGTCGCCGGGGAGCTGTTTTTT CASKTPSVAGELFF TRBV19 . . TRBJ2-2
TGTGCCAGCTCACCTATTAGCGGGTTGAAGGGGACCTACAATGAGCAGTTCTTC CASSPISGLKGTYNEQFF TRBV18 few TRBD2 TRBJ2-1
TGTGCCAGCAGCTTCAGTCTAGCGGGAGCCGTTGAGCAGTTCTTC CASSFSLAGAVEQFF TRBV5-4 . TRBD2 TRBJ2-1
TGTGCCAGCAGTTCACTAGCGGGAGTGACCGGGGAGCTGTTTTTT CASSSLAGVTGELFF TRBV28 . TRBD2 TRBJ2-2
TGCGCCAGCAGCTTTGCTAGGACAGGGGAAAGCTACACCTTC CASSFARTGESYTF TRBV5-1 . TRBD1 TRBJ1-2
TGTGCCAGCAGCGGAACTCCTAATACGCAGTATTTT CASSGTPNTQYF TRBV7-6 . . TRBJ2-3
TGTGCCAGCAGTTACTCGGGGACAGGAGGGGTAAACTACGAGCAGTACTTC CASSYSGTGGVNYEQYF TRBV6-5 . TRBD1 TRBJ2-7
TGTGCCAGTAAGGCGGGGGGCTCGTCTGGGGCCAACGTCCTGACTTTC CASKAGGSSGANVLTF TRBV19 . TRBD2 TRBJ2-6
TGTGCCAGCAGGCAGGGGGCAGGTGGCTACACCTTC CASRQGAGGYTF TRBV12-3/TRBV12-4 few TRBD1 TRBJ1-2
TGTGCCAGCTCCCAAGATTTCCCCCGGACTAGCGGGTGGACCGGGGAGCTGTTTTTT CASSQDFPRTSGWTGELFF TRBV3-1 . TRBD2 TRBJ2-2
TGCAGTGCAACCAGCGGTTCCTACAATGAGCAGTTCTTC CSATSGSYNEQFF TRBV20-1 few . TRBJ2-1
TGTGCCAGCAGTTTAATCGGCGGGCGTTACAATGAGCAGTTCTTC CASSLIGGRYNEQFF TRBV12-3/TRBV12-4 . . TRBJ2-1
TGTGCCAGCAGCTTGGATAGACTAGCGGGGGGTTATACGCAGTATTTT CASSLDRLAGGYTQYF TRBV5-6 few TRBD2 TRBJ2-3
TGCGCCAGCAGCTTGGAGCGGGCTACCTACGAGCAGTACTTC CASSLERATYEQYF TRBV5-1 . . TRBJ2-7
TGTGCCAGCAGCTTGGGGGACAGGGGAGAGACTGAAGCTTTCTTT CASSLGDRGETEAFF TRBV5-6 . TRBD1 TRBJ1-1
TGTGCCAGGAGCTCGCGGCTCCTCTGCGGCACAGATACGCAGTATTTT CARSSRLLCGTDTQYF TRBV7-1 . . TRBJ2-3
TGTGCCAGCAGTTACGTTCGAGGGTTCGGCTACACCTTC CASSYVRGFGYTF TRBV6-5 few . TRBJ1-2
TGTGCCAGTAGTATTCCAGGTGACTACGAGCAGTACTTC CASSIPGDYEQYF TRBV19 . . TRBJ2-7
TGTGCCAGCAGCGATACAGGAAGCTCCTACAATGAGCAGTTCTTC CASSDTGSSYNEQFF TRBV7-2 . . TRBJ2-1
TGTGCCAGCTCACCACTCCGGGCAGGGGGAGATACGCAGTATTTT CASSPLRAGGDTQYF TRBV18 many TRBD1 TRBJ2-3
TGTGCCAGCAGCCCCGAGCCGGTCACTGAAGCTTTCTTT CASSPEPVTEAFF TRBV6-1 . . TRBJ1-1
TGTGCCAGCAGTCTACAGGCTCTAACCTACAATGAGCAGTTCTTC CASSLQALTYNEQFF TRBV6-5 . . TRBJ2-1